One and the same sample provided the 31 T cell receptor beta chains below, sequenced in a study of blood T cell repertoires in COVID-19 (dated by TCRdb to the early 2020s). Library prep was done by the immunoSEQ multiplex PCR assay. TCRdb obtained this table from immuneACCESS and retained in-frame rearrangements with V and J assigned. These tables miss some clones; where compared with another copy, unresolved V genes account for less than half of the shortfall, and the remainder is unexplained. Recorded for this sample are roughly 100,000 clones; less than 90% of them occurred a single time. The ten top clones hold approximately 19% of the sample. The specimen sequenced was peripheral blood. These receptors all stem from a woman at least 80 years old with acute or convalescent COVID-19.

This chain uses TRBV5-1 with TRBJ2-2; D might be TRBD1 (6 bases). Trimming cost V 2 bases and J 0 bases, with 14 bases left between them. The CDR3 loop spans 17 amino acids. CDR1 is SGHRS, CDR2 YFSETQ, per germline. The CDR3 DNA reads TGCGCCAGCAGCTTCCCGAGGGGGACCACGAACACCGGGGAGCTGTTTTTT. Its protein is CASSFPRGTTNTGELFF.

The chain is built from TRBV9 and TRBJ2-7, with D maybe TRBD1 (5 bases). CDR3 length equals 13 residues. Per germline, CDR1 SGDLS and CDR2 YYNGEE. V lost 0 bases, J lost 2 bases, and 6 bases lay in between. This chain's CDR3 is CASSVGQTYEQYF. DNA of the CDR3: TGTGCCAGCAGCGTAGGACAGACCTACGAGCAGTACTTC. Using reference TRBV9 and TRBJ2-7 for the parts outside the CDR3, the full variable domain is DSGVTQTPKHLITATGQRVTLRCSPRSGDLSVYWYQQSLDQGLQFLIQYYNGEERAKGNILERFSAQQFPDLHSELNLSSLELGDSALYFCASSVGQTYEQYFGPGTRLTVT.

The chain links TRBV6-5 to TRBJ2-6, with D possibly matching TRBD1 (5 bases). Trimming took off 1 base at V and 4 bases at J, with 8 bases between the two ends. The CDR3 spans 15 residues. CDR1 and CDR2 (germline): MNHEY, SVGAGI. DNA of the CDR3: TGTGCCAGCAGTTACTTAGGGGAAGGGGCCAACGTCCTGACTTTC. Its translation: CASSYLGEGANVLTF.

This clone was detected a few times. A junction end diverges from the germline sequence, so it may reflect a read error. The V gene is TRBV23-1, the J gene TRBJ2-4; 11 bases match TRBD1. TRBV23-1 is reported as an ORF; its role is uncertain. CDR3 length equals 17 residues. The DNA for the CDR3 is TGCGCCAGCGGATCCCGGGACAGGGGGATAGCCAAAAACATTCAGTACTTT. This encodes CASGSRDRGIAKNIQYF.

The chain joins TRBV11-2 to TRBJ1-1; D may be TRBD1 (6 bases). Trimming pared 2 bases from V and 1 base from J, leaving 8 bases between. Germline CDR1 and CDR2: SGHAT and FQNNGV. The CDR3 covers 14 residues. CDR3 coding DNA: TGTGCCAGCAGCTTACGACAGGAGAACACTGAAGCTTTCTTT. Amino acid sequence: CASSLRQENTEAFF.

DNA of the CDR3: TGCAGCGTTGGGCCGACAGGTCCCACGGACGAGCAGTACTTC. Amino acid sequence: CSVGPTGPTDEQYF. The V gene is TRBV29-1, the J gene TRBJ2-7, with TRBD1 as a possible D gene (6 bases). The CDR3 extends over 14 amino acids. From germline, CDR1 is SQVTM and CDR2 ANQGSEA. Trimming removed 4 bases from V and 5 bases from J, with 18 bases in between.

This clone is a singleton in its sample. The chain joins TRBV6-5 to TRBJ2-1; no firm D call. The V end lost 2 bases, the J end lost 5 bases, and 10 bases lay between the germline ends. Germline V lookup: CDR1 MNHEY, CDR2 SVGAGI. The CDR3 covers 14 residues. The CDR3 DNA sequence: TGTGCCAGCAGTTACGCTTTGGCGGACAATGAGCAGTTCTTC. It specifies CASSYALADNEQFF.

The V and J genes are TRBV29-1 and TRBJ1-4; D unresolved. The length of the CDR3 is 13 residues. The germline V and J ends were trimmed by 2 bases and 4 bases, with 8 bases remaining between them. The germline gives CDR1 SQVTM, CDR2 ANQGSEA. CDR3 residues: CSVERAGNEKLFF. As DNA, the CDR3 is TGCAGCGTTGAAAGGGCGGGTAATGAAAAACTGTTTTTT.

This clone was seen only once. The CDR3 sequence is CASSVSGGYEQYF. In nucleotides, the CDR3 is TGTGCCAGCAGCGTTTCCGGGGGCTACGAGCAGTACTTC. The chain has TRBV7-3 and TRBJ2-7; TRBD2 might be the D (6 bases). The V end was cut by 5 bases, the J end by 3 bases, with 11 bases between. The CDR3 runs to 13 residues. From germline, CDR1 is SGHTA and CDR2 FQGTGA.

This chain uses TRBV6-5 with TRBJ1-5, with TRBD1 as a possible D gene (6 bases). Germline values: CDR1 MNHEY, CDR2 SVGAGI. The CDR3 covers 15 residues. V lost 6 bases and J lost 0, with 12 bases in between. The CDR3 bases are TGTGCCAGCAGCCGCGGACAGTATAGCAATCAGCCCCAGCATTTT. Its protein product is CASSRGQYSNQPQHF.

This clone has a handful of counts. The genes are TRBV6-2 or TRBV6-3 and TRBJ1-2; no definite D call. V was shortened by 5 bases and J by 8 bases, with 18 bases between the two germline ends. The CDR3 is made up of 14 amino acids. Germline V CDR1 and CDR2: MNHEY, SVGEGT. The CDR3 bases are TGTGCCAGCAGTACGGGGATATCGAAGAGGGGCTACACCTTC. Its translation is CASSTGISKRGYTF.

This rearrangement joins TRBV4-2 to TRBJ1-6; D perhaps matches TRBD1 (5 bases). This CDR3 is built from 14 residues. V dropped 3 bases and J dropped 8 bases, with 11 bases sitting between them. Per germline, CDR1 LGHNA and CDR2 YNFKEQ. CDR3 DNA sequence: TGTGCCAGCAGCCACGCAGGGTCTTATTCACCCCTCCACTTT. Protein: CASSHAGSYSPLHF.

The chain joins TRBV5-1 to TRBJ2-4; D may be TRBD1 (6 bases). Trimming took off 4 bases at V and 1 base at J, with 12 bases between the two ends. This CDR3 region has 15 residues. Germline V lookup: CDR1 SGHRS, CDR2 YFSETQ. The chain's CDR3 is CASSDTGMAKNIQYF. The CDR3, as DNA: TGCGCCAGCAGCGATACAGGGATGGCCAAAAACATTCAGTACTTC.

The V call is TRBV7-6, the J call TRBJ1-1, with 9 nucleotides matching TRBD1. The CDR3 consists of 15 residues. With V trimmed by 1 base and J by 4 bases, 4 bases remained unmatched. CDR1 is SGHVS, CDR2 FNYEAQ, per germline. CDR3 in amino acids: CASSLGGQGITEAFF. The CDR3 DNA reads TGTGCCAGCAGCTTAGGGGGACAGGGAATCACTGAAGCTTTCTTT.

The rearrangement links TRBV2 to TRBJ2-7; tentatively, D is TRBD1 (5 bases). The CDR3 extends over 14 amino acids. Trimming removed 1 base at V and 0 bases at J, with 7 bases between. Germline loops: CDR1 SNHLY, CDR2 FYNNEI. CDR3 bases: TGTGCCAGCAGTGAAGACAGGAGCTCCTACGAGCAGTACTTC. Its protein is CASSEDRSSYEQYF.

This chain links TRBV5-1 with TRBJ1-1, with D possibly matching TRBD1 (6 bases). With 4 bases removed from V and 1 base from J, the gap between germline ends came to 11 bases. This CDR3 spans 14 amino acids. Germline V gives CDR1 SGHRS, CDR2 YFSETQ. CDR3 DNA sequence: TGCGCCAGCAGCCAGGGGCCTTCGAACACTGAAGCTTTCTTT. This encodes CASSQGPSNTEAFF.

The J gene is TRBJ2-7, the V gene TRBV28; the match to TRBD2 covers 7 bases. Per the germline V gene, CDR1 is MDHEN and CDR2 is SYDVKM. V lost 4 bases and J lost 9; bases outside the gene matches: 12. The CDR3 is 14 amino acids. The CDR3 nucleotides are TGTGCCAGCAGTTCCCCGTCGGAGGGAGGGGTGCAGTACTTC. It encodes CASSSPSEGGVQYF.

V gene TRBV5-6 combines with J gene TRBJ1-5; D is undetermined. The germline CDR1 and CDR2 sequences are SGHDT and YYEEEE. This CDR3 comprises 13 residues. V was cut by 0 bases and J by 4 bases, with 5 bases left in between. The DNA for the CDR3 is TGTGCCAGCAGCTTGGGCCGGAATCAGCCCCAGCATTTT. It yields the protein CASSLGRNQPQHF.

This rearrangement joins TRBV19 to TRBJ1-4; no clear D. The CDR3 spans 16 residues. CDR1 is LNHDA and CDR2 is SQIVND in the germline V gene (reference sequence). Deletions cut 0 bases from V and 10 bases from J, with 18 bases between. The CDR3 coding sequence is TGTGCCAGTAGTATAGATTCCGGTTTCAGCGAAGGAAAACTGTTTTTT. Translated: CASSIDSGFSEGKLFF.

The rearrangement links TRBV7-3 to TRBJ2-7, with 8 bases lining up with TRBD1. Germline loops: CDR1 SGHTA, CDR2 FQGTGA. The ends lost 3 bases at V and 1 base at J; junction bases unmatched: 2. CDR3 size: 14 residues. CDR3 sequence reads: CASSFDRGSYEQYF. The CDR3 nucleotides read TGTGCCAGCAGCTTCGACAGGGGATCCTACGAGCAGTACTTC. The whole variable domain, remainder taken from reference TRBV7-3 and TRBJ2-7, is GAGVSQTPSNKVTEKGKYVELRCDPISGHTALYWYRQSLGQGPEFLIYFQGTGAADDSGLPNDRFFAVRPEGSVSTLKIQRTERGDSAVYLCASSFDRGSYEQYFGPGTRLTVT.

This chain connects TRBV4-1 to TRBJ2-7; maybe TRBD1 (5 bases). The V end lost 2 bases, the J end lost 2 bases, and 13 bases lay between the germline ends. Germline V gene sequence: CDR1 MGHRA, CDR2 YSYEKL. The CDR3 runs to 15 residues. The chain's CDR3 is CASSQLISGTYEQYF. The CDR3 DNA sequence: TGCGCCAGCAGCCAATTGATCTCAGGGACCTACGAGCAGTACTTC.

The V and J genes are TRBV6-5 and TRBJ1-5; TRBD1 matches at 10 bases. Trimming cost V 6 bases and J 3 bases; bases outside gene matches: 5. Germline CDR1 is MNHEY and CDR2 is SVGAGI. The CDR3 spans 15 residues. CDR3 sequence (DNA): TGTGCCAGCAGCAGACAGGGGGCGGACAATCAGCCCCAGCATTTT. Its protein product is CASSRQGADNQPQHF.

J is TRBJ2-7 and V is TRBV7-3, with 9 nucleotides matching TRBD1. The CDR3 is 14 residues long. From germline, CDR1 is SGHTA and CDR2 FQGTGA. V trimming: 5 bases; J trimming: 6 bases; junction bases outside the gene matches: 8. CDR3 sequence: CASSLGTGYGEQYF. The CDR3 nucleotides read TGTGCCAGCAGCCTCGGGACAGGGTATGGCGAGCAGTACTTC.

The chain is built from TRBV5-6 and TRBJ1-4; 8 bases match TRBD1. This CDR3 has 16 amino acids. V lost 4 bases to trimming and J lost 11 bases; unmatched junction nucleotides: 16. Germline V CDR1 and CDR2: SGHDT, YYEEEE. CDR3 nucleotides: TGTGCCAGCAGCCAAGGGGGGAGGACAGGGTCACGGAAACTGTTTTTT. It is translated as CASSQGGRTGSRKLFF.

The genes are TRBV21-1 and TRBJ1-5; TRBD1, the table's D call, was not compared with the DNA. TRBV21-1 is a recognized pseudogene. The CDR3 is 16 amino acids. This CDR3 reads CASSKATLNGNQPQHF. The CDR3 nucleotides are TGTGCCAGCAGCAAGGCGACATTGAATGGCAATCAGCCCCAGCATTTT.

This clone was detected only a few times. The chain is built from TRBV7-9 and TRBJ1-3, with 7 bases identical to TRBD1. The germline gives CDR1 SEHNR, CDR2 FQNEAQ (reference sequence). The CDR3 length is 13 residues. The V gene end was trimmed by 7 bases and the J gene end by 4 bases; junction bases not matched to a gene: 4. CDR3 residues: CASTNRGGNTIYF. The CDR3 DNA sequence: TGTGCCAGCACCAACAGGGGAGGAAACACCATATATTTT.

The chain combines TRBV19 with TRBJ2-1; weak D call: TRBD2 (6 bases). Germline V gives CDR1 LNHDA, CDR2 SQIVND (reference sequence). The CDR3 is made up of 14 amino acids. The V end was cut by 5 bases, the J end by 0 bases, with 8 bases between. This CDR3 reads CASSPTSSYNEQFF. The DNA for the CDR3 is TGTGCCAGTAGTCCGACTAGCTCCTACAATGAGCAGTTCTTC.

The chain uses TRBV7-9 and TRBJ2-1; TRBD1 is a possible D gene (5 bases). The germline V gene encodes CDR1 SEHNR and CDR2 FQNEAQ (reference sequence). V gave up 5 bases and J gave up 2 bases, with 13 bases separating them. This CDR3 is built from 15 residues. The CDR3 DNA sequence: TGTGCCAGCAGCCGATCCAAGGGGCCCTACAATGAGCAGTTCTTC. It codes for CASSRSKGPYNEQFF.

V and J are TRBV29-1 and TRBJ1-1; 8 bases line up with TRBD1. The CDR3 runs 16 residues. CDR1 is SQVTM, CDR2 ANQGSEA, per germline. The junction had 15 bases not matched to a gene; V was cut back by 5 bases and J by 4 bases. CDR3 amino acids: CSVLGHDRGRSTEAFF. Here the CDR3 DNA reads TGCAGCGTTCTAGGACACGACAGGGGAAGGTCCACTGAAGCTTTCTTT.

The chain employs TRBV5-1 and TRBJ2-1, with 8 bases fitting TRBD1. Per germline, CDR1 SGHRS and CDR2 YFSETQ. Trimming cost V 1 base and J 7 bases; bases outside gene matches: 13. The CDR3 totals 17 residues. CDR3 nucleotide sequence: TGCGCCAGCAGCTTGAATCCCGGGACAGGTATTGAAAATGAGCAGTTCTTC. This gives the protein CASSLNPGTGIENEQFF.

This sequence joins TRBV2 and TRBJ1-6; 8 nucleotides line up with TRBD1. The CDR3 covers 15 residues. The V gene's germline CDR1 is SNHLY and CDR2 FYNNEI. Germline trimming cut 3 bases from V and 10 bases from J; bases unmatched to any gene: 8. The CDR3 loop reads CASSDTGGARSPLHF. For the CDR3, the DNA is TGTGCCAGCAGTGATACAGGGGGTGCCCGCTCACCCCTCCACTTT.